Below, 10 T cell receptor beta chains from the same sample are listed, as sequenced in a study of T cell responses to AZD1222 COVID-19 vaccine. TCRdb's table, derived via immunoSEQ multiplex PCR, lists solely in-frame clones and lacks some. Here the sample spans around 78,000 clones, over 75% being singletons. This specimen was peripheral blood, taken 28 days after the second AZD1222 dose. The origin of the receptors is an adult who received the AZD1222 COVID-19 vaccine.

The sample holds a few counts of this clone. The rearrangement uses TRBV19 and TRBJ1-5, with D tentatively TRBD1 (5 bases). This CDR3 contains 15 residues. Between the trimmed V and J ends, which lost 1 base and 2 bases, there was a span of 9 bases. Per germline, CDR1 LNHDA and CDR2 SQIVND (reference sequence). CDR3 DNA: TGTGCCAGTAGTATAGGCGGGACGGGCAATCAGCCCCAGCATTTT. This translates into CASSIGGTGNQPQHF.

This chain links TRBV27 with TRBJ1-2; no definite D call. V lost 6 bases and J lost 7, with 24 bases in between. This CDR3 has 16 amino acids. Germline V CDR1 and CDR2: MNHEY, SMNVEV (reference sequence). DNA of the CDR3: TGTGCCAGCAGAACGGGCAGGCTGGGTAGTTACTCTGGCTACACCTTC. Residues: CASRTGRLGSYSGYTF.

The chain is built from TRBV5-1 and TRBJ2-4, with D unclear. Per the germline V gene, CDR1 is SGHRS and CDR2 is YFSETQ. This CDR3 is built from 14 residues. V shed 4 bases and J shed 1 base, with 9 bases lying between them. The CDR3, as DNA: TGCGCCAGCAGCCCCGAGCATGCCAAAAACATTCAGTACTTC. This sequence encodes CASSPEHAKNIQYF.

The V gene is TRBV29-1, the J gene TRBJ1-4, with D perhaps TRBD1 (6 bases). Looked up from germline, CDR1 is SQVTM and CDR2 is ANQGSEA. The CDR3 has 13 residues. The V gene lost 2 bases and the J gene lost 12 bases, with 16 bases spanning the gap. CDR3 coding DNA: TGCAGCGTTGAAAAAGTGATACAGGGTGAACTGTTTTTT. It encodes CSVEKVIQGELFF.

The chain is built from TRBV6-5 and TRBJ2-7; the match to TRBD1 covers 7 bases. The ends lost 4 bases at V and 1 base at J; junction bases unmatched: 7. The CDR3 has 15 residues. Germline-derived CDR1 and CDR2 are MNHEY and SVGAGI. The CDR3 reads CASSSQGPLSYEQYF. CDR3 DNA sequence: TGTGCCAGCAGTTCACAGGGGCCGCTTTCCTACGAGCAGTACTTC.

The chain joins TRBV2 to TRBJ1-5; TRBD1 matches 7 bases. Germline lookup yields CDR1 SNHLY and CDR2 FYNNEI. This CDR3 is 14 amino acids long. V shed 5 bases, J shed 5 bases, and the junction held 6 bases outside the gene matches. This CDR3 reads CASSIQGRHQPQHF. CDR3 DNA sequence: TGTGCCAGCAGTATACAGGGGCGTCATCAGCCCCAGCATTTT.

This chain uses TRBV30 with TRBJ1-2; D remains unclear. The germline CDR1 and CDR2 sequences are GTSNPN and SVGIG (reference sequence). The CDR3 consists of 13 residues. Trimming took 3 bases from V and 3 from J, leaving 11 bases between them. The DNA of the CDR3 is TGTGCCTGGAGAAGAGGGTCGGACTATGGCTACACCTTC. Protein product: CAWRRGSDYGYTF. The full variable domain, in which reference TRBV30 and TRBJ1-2 provide the parts outside the CDR3, is SQTIHQWPATLVQPVGSPLSLECTVEGTSNPNLYWYRQAAGRGLQLLFYSVGIGQISSEVPQNLSASRPQDRQFILSSKKLLLSDSGFYLCAWRRGSDYGYTFGSGTRLTVV.

The rearrangement links TRBV30 to TRBJ2-7; 8 nucleotides match TRBD1. After removal of 0 bases from V and 9 bases from J, the junction contained 7 bases not matched to a gene. CDR1 GTSNPN and CDR2 SVGIG come from the germline V gene (reference sequence). The CDR3 spans 13 residues. The CDR3 sequence is CAWSVSGGLGQYF. The DNA of the CDR3 is TGTGCCTGGAGTGTATCAGGGGGCTTAGGGCAGTACTTC.

This chain connects TRBV6-2 or TRBV6-3 to TRBJ2-7, with D possibly being TRBD2 (5 bases). Trimming shortened V by 2 bases and J by 0 bases, and 8 bases separated the two germline ends. This CDR3 spans 14 amino acids. CDR1 and CDR2 from the germline V gene are MNHEY and SVGEGT. CDR3 sequence: CASSYQGSSYEQYF. The CDR3 nucleotides read TGTGCCAGCAGTTACCAAGGGAGCTCCTACGAGCAGTACTTC.

This clone was observed a few times. This chain links TRBV30 with TRBJ1-1; the match to TRBD1 covers 9 bases. The CDR3 runs to 14 residues. The V and J ends lost 3 bases and 4 bases, in that order; junction bases with no gene match: 6. Germline V gene data show CDR1 as GTSNPN and CDR2 as SVGIG (reference sequence). The CDR3 here is CAWSTGGESTEAFF. The CDR3 DNA reads TGTGCCTGGAGCACAGGGGGCGAGAGCACTGAAGCTTTCTTT.